One sample yielded the 2 T cell receptor beta chains listed below, sequenced in a study of T and B cells in COVID-19 patients. From blood, roughly 220-550 ng of genomic DNA served as TRB template. BIOMED2 TRB-A/B primer pools were used in multiplex TRB PCR. TCRdb re-called the multiplex PCR reads through MiXCR, storing one row per CDR3 protein. The sample comprises thousands of distinct CDR3 sequences, 25% to 40% of which are singletons, and about 53% rests with the top ten. Sample: blood. The receptors originated from a human donor with active COVID-19.

V usage is TRBV6-2 or TRBV6-3 and J usage is TRBJ1-1; D is undetermined. V lost 4 bases to trimming and J lost 10 bases, with 22 bases between them. Germline V lookup: CDR1 MNHEY, CDR2 SVGEGT. The CDR3 consists of 15 residues. In nucleotides, the CDR3 is TGTGCCAGCAGTTCCAAACCGCCGGGAGATGATAGAGCTTTCTTT. It translates to CASSSKPPGDDRAFF.

This clonotype was picked up a small number of times. The chain carries TRBV5-5 and TRBJ2-1; TRBD2 aligns across 11 bases. This CDR3 has 15 residues. Unmatched junction bases numbered 7, after V lost 3 bases and J lost 8 bases. Germline lookup yields CDR1 SGHKS and CDR2 YYEKEE (reference sequence). CDR3 sequence (DNA): TGTGCCAGCAGCTCCCGGGTAGCGGGAGGGGATGAGCAGTTCTTC. Residues: CASSSRVAGGDEQFF.